These 17 T cell receptor beta chains came from one sample sequenced in a study of blood T cells in healthy people across ages (dated by TCRdb to the mid-2010s). The method behind the library was 5' RACE. The sequencer listed for this sample is Illumina HiSeq 2500. The second PCR ran for roughly 7 to 11 cycles and used a J-beta primer mix along with a sample-barcoded 5' primer. Through fastp at Q25 and MiXCR, TCRdb rebuilt clones from the public reads, retaining in-frame beta chains. CDR3 protein duplicates are merged, each entry listing the most common genes and DNA. The sample contains 1.5 million to 2 million distinct CDR3 sequences, 40% to 55% of them found a single time. 2% to 2.5% of the sample goes to the ten largest clones. Sequenced sample: blood. The receptor source for this set is a middle-aged woman in good health.

The chain employs TRBV29-1 and TRBJ1-2, with D possibly TRBD1 on 6 matching bases. The V and J ends lost 6 bases and 2 bases respectively, with 13 bases between them. The CDR3 length is 13 residues. From germline, CDR1 is SQVTM and CDR2 ANQGSEA. CDR3 region: CSVDPRGNYGYTF. The DNA of the CDR3 is TGCAGCGTAGACCCCAGGGGAAACTATGGCTACACCTTC.

This clonotype turned up a few times. J is TRBJ2-7 and V is TRBV29-1; 10 bases fit TRBD1. Germline CDR1 SQVTM, CDR2 ANQGSEA. The ends lost 3 bases at V and 3 bases at J; junction bases unmatched: 2. This CDR3 has 13 residues. The CDR3 bases are TGCAGCGTTGACGGGACAGGGGTCTACGAGCAGTACTTC. The encoded protein is CSVDGTGVYEQYF.

This clonotype was picked up a small number of times. V gene TRBV4-3 combines with J gene TRBJ2-2, with no clear D. The CDR3 is 14 residues long. The germline V gene encodes CDR1 LGHNA and CDR2 YSLEER. Trimming removed 0 bases at V and 6 bases at J, with 8 bases between. In nucleotides, the CDR3 is TGCGCCAGCAGCCAAGATCGGGTTTCCGGGGAGCTGTTTTTT. This gives the protein CASSQDRVSGELFF.

This clonotype has a handful of counts. The chain recombines TRBV13 with TRBJ1-2; TRBD1 might be the D (6 bases). V was pared by 4 bases and J by 1 base, with 13 bases between. The CDR3 sequence is 15 residues long. Per the germline V gene, CDR1 is PRHDT and CDR2 is FYEKMQ (reference sequence). In DNA, the CDR3 is TGTGCCAGCAGCTCAGGACAGCAGATTAACTATGGCTACACCTTC. It is translated as CASSSGQQINYGYTF.

CDR3 in amino acids: CATSAPLAGYQETQYF. CDR3 DNA: TGTGCCACCAGTGCACCTCTAGCGGGGTATCAAGAGACCCAGTACTTC. The V and J genes are TRBV24-1 and TRBJ2-5; TRBD2 agrees at 9 bases. The CDR3 extends over 16 amino acids. V lost 5 bases and J lost 2; bases outside the gene matches: 8. CDR1 is KGHDR and CDR2 is SFDVKD in the germline V gene.

This clonotype was detected only a few times. The V call is TRBV12-5, the J call TRBJ2-3; D remains unclear. V was trimmed by 6 bases and J by 5 bases, leaving 6 bases between them. The germline V gene has CDR1 LGHNT and CDR2 FRNRAP. CDR3 length: 11 amino acids. The DNA of the CDR3 is TGTGCTAGTGGGAACGGAGATACGCAGTATTTT. Protein product: CASGNGDTQYF.

Note on this clonotype: At one boundary the junction diverges from the germline segment, which might be a read error. The V call is TRBV28, the J call TRBJ2-7; 14 nucleotides align to TRBD2. The CDR3 is 16 amino acids. Germline CDR1 reads MDHEN; CDR2 reads SYDVKM. CDR3 protein: CASSPGLAGATYKQYF. CDR3 sequence (DNA): TGTGCCAGCAGCCCGGGACTAGCGGGGGCGACCTACAAGCAGTACTTC.

The chain uses TRBV10-3 and TRBJ1-2; unclear D gene. Germline CDR1 is ENHRY and CDR2 is SYGVKD. Trimming shortened V by 3 bases and J by 0 bases, and 17 bases separated the two germline ends. The CDR3 loop spans 17 amino acids. Written as DNA, the CDR3 is TGTGCCATCAGTGAACGTTCCGCGATGTCAGCTAACTATGGCTACACCTTC. It translates to CAISERSAMSANYGYTF.

J is TRBJ2-1 and V is TRBV9, with TRBD2 identical over 10 bases. The CDR3 covers 16 residues. Germline V gene data show CDR1 as SGDLS and CDR2 as YYNGEE. Germline trimming cut 0 bases from V and 3 bases from J; bases unmatched to any gene: 3. CDR3 nucleotides: TGTGCCAGCAGCGTAGTAGCGGGGGGATACTACAATGAGCAGTTCTTC. Translated, it gives CASSVVAGGYYNEQFF. Based on the CDR3 plus reference TRBV9 and TRBJ2-1, the full variable domain is DSGVTQTPKHLITATGQRVTLRCSPRSGDLSVYWYQQSLDQGLQFLIQYYNGEERAKGNILERFSAQQFPDLHSELNLSSLELGDSALYFCASSVVAGGYYNEQFFGPGTRLTVL.

The V and J genes are TRBV6-1 and TRBJ2-6; TRBD1 agrees at 7 bases. The CDR3 loop spans 17 amino acids. The junction had 4 bases not matched to a gene; V was cut back by 2 bases and J by 0 bases. The germline V gene has CDR1 MNHNS and CDR2 SASEGT. The CDR3 sequence is CASSEWPGGSGANVLTF. The CDR3 DNA follows: TGTGCCAGCAGTGAATGGCCAGGGGGCTCTGGGGCCAACGTCCTGACTTTC.

The genes are TRBV13 and TRBJ2-3, with a tentative D call TRBD1 (6 bases). Germline values: CDR1 PRHDT, CDR2 FYEKMQ (reference sequence). This CDR3 has 13 residues. Trimming stripped 6 bases from V and 4 bases from J, with 11 bases between. CDR3 sequence (DNA): TGTGCCAGCAGGTCTACAGGGTCAGATACGCAGTATTTT. This gives the protein CASRSTGSDTQYF.

This clonotype was observed a handful of times. V is TRBV25-1 and J is TRBJ2-3, with D maybe TRBD1 (6 bases). Trimming took off 1 base at V and 1 base at J, with 12 bases between the two ends. The CDR3 runs 16 residues. From germline, CDR1 is MGHDK and CDR2 SYGVNS. CDR3 sequence reads: CASSECTGCRTDTQYF. The CDR3 DNA sequence: TGTGCCAGCAGTGAATGTACAGGGTGTCGCACAGATACGCAGTATTTT. Together with reference TRBV25-1 and TRBJ2-3, the CDR3 gives the full variable domain: EADIYQTPRYLVIGTGKKITLECSQTMGHDKMYWYQQDPGMELHLIHYSYGVNSTEKGDLSSESTVSRIRTEHFPLTLESARPSHTSQYLCASSECTGCRTDTQYFGPGTRLTVL.

In regard to this clonotype: A junction end diverges from the germline sequence, so it may reflect a read error. The chain has TRBV12-3 or TRBV12-4 and TRBJ2-1; 12 positions agree with TRBD1. CDR3 length: 16 amino acids. CDR3 sequence: CASRPGTGGDYDEQFF. In DNA form, the CDR3 reads TGTGCCAGCAGGCCCGGGACAGGGGGCGACTACGATGAGCAGTTCTTC.

V and J are TRBV29-1 and TRBJ2-7, with TRBD2 matching 8 bases. Germline loops: CDR1 SQVTM, CDR2 ANQGSEA. Losses at the gene ends were 3 bases for V and 7 bases for J; bases not matched to a gene: 17. The CDR3 runs 16 residues. The CDR3 loop reads CSVEGGSGGIYNEQYF. The CDR3 DNA is TGCAGCGTTGAGGGAGGGAGCGGGGGTATCTACAATGAGCAGTACTTC.

The chain has TRBV5-6 and TRBJ2-7; D is uncertain. Looked up from germline, CDR1 is SGHDT and CDR2 is YYEEEE. Trimming shortened V by 2 bases and J by 2 bases, and 11 bases separated the two germline ends. The CDR3 sequence is 14 residues long. The CDR3 sequence: CASSFGCSTYEQYF. As DNA, the CDR3 is TGTGCCAGCAGCTTTGGGTGCTCAACCTACGAGCAGTACTTC. Based on the CDR3 plus reference TRBV5-6 and TRBJ2-7, the full variable domain is DAGVTQSPTHLIKTRGQQVTLRCSPKSGHDTVSWYQQALGQGPQFIFQYYEEEERQRGNFPDRFSGHQFPNYSSELNVNALLLGDSALYLCASSFGCSTYEQYFGPGTRLTVT.

The chain's CDR3 is CASGLARTGSTDTQYF. CDR3 DNA sequence: TGTGCTAGTGGTTTGGCCAGGACAGGCAGCACAGATACGCAGTATTTT. J is TRBJ2-3 and V is TRBV12-5; 7 bases align to TRBD1. The CDR3 has 16 amino acids. The junction had 4 bases not matched to a gene; V was cut back by 1 base and J by 0 bases. The V gene's germline CDR1 is LGHNT and CDR2 FRNRAP.

The J gene is TRBJ1-2, the V gene TRBV15, with unresolved D. The germline CDR1 and CDR2 sequences are LNHNV and YYDKDF (reference sequence). There are 15 residues in the CDR3. V was shortened by 3 bases and J by 1 base, with 12 bases between the two germline ends. In DNA form, the CDR3 reads TGTGCCACCAGCAGGGATTTTTTGAATAACTATGGCTACACCTTC. This gives the protein CATSRDFLNNYGYTF.